This record concerns one TCR beta chain sequence. Only in-frame clones appear in the TCRdb table, and some are missing; sequencing was by immunoSEQ multiplex PCR. Of about 120,000 clones listed, roughly 84% are singletons. The sample originates from a study of blood T cell repertoires in COVID-19. This TCR derives from a man aged 55-75 years with acute or convalescent COVID-19. Material: peripheral blood.

CDR3 DNA sequence: TGCGCCGGGGGGGGGAACACCGGGGAGCTGTTTTTT. It yields the protein CAGGGNTGELFF. The chain links TRBV10-2 to TRBJ2-2; 7 nucleotides align to TRBD2. V lost 11 bases, J lost 1 base, and 1 base stayed unmatched. Germline CDR1 and CDR2: WSHSY and SAAADI. This CDR3 contains 12 residues.